Following are 27 T cell receptor beta chains from one sample sequenced in a study of cytomegalovirus exposure and HLA in healthy donors. Primers for the PCR totalled 60 Vbeta and 13 Jbeta. Profiled with immunoSEQ multiplex PCR; TCRdb holds only in-frame clones, not every one. The sample has 200,000 to 250,000 clones, just under 80% seen once; the top ten hold 0.4% to 0.6%. The sample taken for sequencing was PBMCs. Source of these receptors: a boy between 5 and 17 years old in good health and CMV-seronegative.

The chain links TRBV2 to TRBJ1-2; 10 positions match TRBD1. With V trimmed by 3 bases and J by 1 base, 8 bases remained unmatched. Per germline, CDR1 SNHLY and CDR2 FYNNEI. The CDR3 runs 17 residues. CDR3 nucleotides: TGTGCCAGCAGTGAGACCGGGACAGGGGCCCTTAACTATGGCTACACCTTC. Amino acids: CASSETGTGALNYGYTF.

The CDR3 nucleotides are TGTGCCAGCAGTAGGACAGCCTACGAGCAGTACTTC. Translating gives CASSRTAYEQYF. The rearrangement uses TRBV2 and TRBJ2-7; maybe TRBD1 (6 bases). Germline values: CDR1 SNHLY, CDR2 FYNNEI. The V and J ends lost 5 bases and 2 bases respectively, with 7 bases between them. The CDR3 spans 12 residues.

The CDR3 bases are TGCGCCAGCAACCGGGGAACCTTCGGAACCCGCTACGAGCAGTACTTC. Translating it yields CASNRGTFGTRYEQYF. The J gene is TRBJ2-7, the V gene TRBV5-1; possibly TRBD2 for D (5 bases). Trimming removed 6 bases at V and 3 bases at J, with 22 bases between. CDR1 and CDR2 from the germline V gene are SGHRS and YFSETQ. The CDR3 spans 16 residues.

The chain recombines TRBV5-6 with TRBJ2-7; unclear D gene. The germline V and J ends were trimmed by 3 bases and 3 bases, with 13 bases remaining between them. From germline, CDR1 is SGHDT and CDR2 YYEEEE. CDR3 length: 14 residues. Here the CDR3 reads CASSSAVVYYEQYF. DNA for the CDR3: TGTGCCAGCAGCTCGGCGGTGGTTTACTACGAGCAGTACTTC.

This chain joins TRBV5-4 and TRBJ2-3, with 7 bases aligning to TRBD2. The V gene end was trimmed by 4 bases and the J gene end by 2 bases; junction bases not matched to a gene: 7. The V gene's germline CDR1 is SGHNT and CDR2 YYREEE (reference sequence). This CDR3 contains 15 residues. The CDR3, as DNA: TGTGCCAGCAGCGGGGGAGCGGGAAACACAGATACGCAGTATTTT. It yields the protein CASSGGAGNTDTQYF.

CDR3 in DNA: TGCGCCAGCAGCTCAAGAGGAGTGCCAAACTATGGCTACACCTTC. Encoded protein: CASSSRGVPNYGYTF. The genes are TRBV5-1 and TRBJ1-2; D call uncertain. The CDR3 runs 15 residues. Germline V gene data show CDR1 as SGHRS and CDR2 as YFSETQ. Trimming stripped 3 bases from V and 2 bases from J, with 14 bases between. The full variable domain, its missing parts supplied by reference TRBV5-1 and TRBJ1-2, is KAGVTQTPRYLIKTRGQQVTLSCSPISGHRSVSWYQQTPGQGLQFLFEYFSETQRNKGNFPGRFSGRQFSNSRSEMNVSTLELGDSALYLCASSSRGVPNYGYTFGSGTRLTVV.

V gene TRBV6-5 combines with J gene TRBJ1-2; 7 bases map to TRBD1. Germline CDR1 reads MNHEY; CDR2 reads SVGAGI. The CDR3 runs to 13 residues. With V trimmed by 6 bases and J by 3 bases, 4 bases remained unmatched. The CDR3 DNA reads TGTGCCAGCAGCGACAGGGATGACTATGGCTACACCTTC. It specifies CASSDRDDYGYTF.

This clone came up once. The rearrangement links TRBV5-6 to TRBJ1-2; no clear D gene. The CDR3 contains 11 residues. The V end was cut by 1 base, the J end by 8 bases, with 6 bases between. CDR1 and CDR2 (germline): SGHDT, YYEEEE. The CDR3 sequence: CASSLQFGYTF. The CDR3 nucleotides are TGTGCCAGCAGCTTGCAGTTCGGCTACACCTTC.

This chain joins TRBV19 and TRBJ2-7; tentatively, D is TRBD2 (6 bases). Germline V gene data show CDR1 as LNHDA and CDR2 as SQIVND (reference sequence). V shed 2 bases and J shed 2 bases, with 7 bases lying between them. This CDR3 is 13 amino acids long. CDR3 coding DNA: TGTGCCAGTAGTATAACGGGGGCCTACGAGCAGTACTTC. This translates into CASSITGAYEQYF.

This chain connects TRBV7-8 to TRBJ2-7; 7 nucleotides match TRBD1. The CDR3 length is 15 residues. The V gene end was trimmed by 3 bases and the J gene end by 1 base; junction bases not matched to a gene: 6. The germline V gene has CDR1 SGHVS and CDR2 FQNEAQ. The CDR3 loop reads CASSFRDRGSYEQYF. The CDR3 DNA is TGTGCCAGCAGCTTCCGGGACAGAGGTTCCTACGAGCAGTACTTC.

The chain recombines TRBV4-2 with TRBJ2-7; 7 nucleotides match TRBD2. This CDR3 has 14 amino acids. Germline V gene lookup returns CDR1 LGHNA and CDR2 YNFKEQ. V lost 3 bases and J lost 2; bases outside the gene matches: 4. As DNA, the CDR3 is TGTGCCAGCAGCCAGCCAGGGACTACCTACGAGCAGTACTTC. As protein: CASSQPGTTYEQYF.

CDR3 nucleotides: TGCGCCAGCAGCTTTGTAGGGGGCGGCGAAAAACTGTTTTTT. Translating it yields CASSFVGGGEKLFF. The chain links TRBV5-1 to TRBJ1-4; TRBD1 matches at 7 bases. The CDR3 covers 14 residues. Losses at the gene ends were 2 bases for V and 8 bases for J; bases not matched to a gene: 6. The germline CDR1 and CDR2 sequences are SGHRS and YFSETQ.

This clone was counted only a few times. J is TRBJ2-7 and V is TRBV6-6, with 9 bases fitting TRBD1. The CDR3 sequence is 14 residues long. Unmatched junction bases numbered 2, after V lost 3 bases and J lost 2 bases. Germline CDR1 is MNHNY and CDR2 is SVGAGI (reference sequence). The CDR3 spells CASSYHRGPYEQYF. The CDR3 nucleotides are TGTGCCAGCAGTTATCACAGGGGGCCCTACGAGCAGTACTTC.

Here the CDR3 DNA reads TGTGCCAGCAGCCCTGACAGGGGGCAGGGTGAAGCTTTCTTT. Its translation is CASSPDRGQGEAFF. The chain has TRBV11-2 and TRBJ1-1; 10 positions match TRBD1. Germline loops: CDR1 SGHAT, CDR2 FQNNGV. J lost 7 bases, V lost 5 bases, and 7 bases had no gene match. This CDR3 contains 14 residues.

This chain links TRBV10-3 with TRBJ1-1; D is possibly TRBD1 (5 bases). CDR1 and CDR2 from the germline V gene are ENHRY and SYGVKD. V was trimmed by 2 bases and J by 3 bases, leaving 7 bases between them. The CDR3 loop spans 13 amino acids. The CDR3 region is CAISEGGDTEAFF. CDR3 in DNA: TGTGCCATCAGTGAGGGGGGGGACACTGAAGCTTTCTTT.

This clone was observed a few times. This chain joins TRBV4-2 and TRBJ2-7, with D maybe TRBD2 (5 bases). Germline loops: CDR1 LGHNA, CDR2 YNFKEQ. The CDR3 is 15 amino acids. V was shortened by 2 bases and J by 3 bases, with 14 bases between the two germline ends. CDR3 nucleotides: TGTGCCAGCAGCCAAAAATTCGAACTAGGCTACGAGCAGTACTTC. As protein: CASSQKFELGYEQYF.

This clone was recorded a few times. This chain links TRBV7-9 with TRBJ2-2, with TRBD2 matching over 9 bases. CDR3 length equals 17 residues. V trimming: 5 bases; J trimming: 8 bases; junction bases outside the gene matches: 15. Per germline, CDR1 SEHNR and CDR2 FQNEAQ (reference sequence). The CDR3 here is CASSPGQRGVSGGELFF. CDR3 coding DNA: TGTGCCAGCAGCCCGGGGCAGCGGGGGGTTTCAGGGGGGGAGCTGTTTTTT.

The J gene is TRBJ2-5, the V gene TRBV5-6; weak D call: TRBD1 (6 bases). The V gene lost 3 bases and the J gene lost 2 bases, with 8 bases spanning the gap. The CDR3 is 13 amino acids. In germline, CDR1 is SGHDT, CDR2 YYEEEE. CDR3 nucleotides: TGTGCCAGCAGCTGGGGGACACAAGAGACCCAGTACTTC. Protein product: CASSWGTQETQYF.

The V and J genes are TRBV5-1 and TRBJ1-2; possibly TRBD1 for D (5 bases). The CDR3 length is 17 residues. V was clipped by 0 bases and J by 2 bases, with 17 bases between them. The V gene's germline CDR1 is SGHRS and CDR2 YFSETQ. CDR3 DNA: TGCGCCAGCAGCTTGGCCCCTGGTCGCAGGGAAAACTATGGCTACACCTTC. Protein: CASSLAPGRRENYGYTF.

The chain has TRBV5-1 and TRBJ2-5, with 11 bases lining up with TRBD2. With 5 bases clipped from V and 2 bases from J, the junction kept 5 bases outside the gene matches. Germline V gives CDR1 SGHRS, CDR2 YFSETQ. The CDR3 spans 15 residues. This chain's CDR3 is CASSPLAGGQETQYF. The CDR3 coding sequence is TGCGCCAGCAGTCCGCTAGCGGGGGGACAAGAGACCCAGTACTTC.

The chain couples TRBV11-2 to TRBJ2-5, with TRBD2 as a possible D gene (6 bases). Per the germline V gene, CDR1 is SGHAT and CDR2 is FQNNGV. The CDR3 covers 15 residues. V was pared by 5 bases and J by 5 bases, with 18 bases between. CDR3 protein: CASSPRRDSPETQYF. CDR3 in DNA: TGTGCCAGCAGCCCGAGAAGGGACTCCCCGGAGACCCAGTACTTC.

The gene calls are TRBV21-1 and TRBJ1-3. TRBV21-1 is labeled a pseudogene. The CDR3 runs 19 residues. The CDR3, as DNA: TGTGCCAGCAGCAAAAGGGGAGGGAAAAAGGGAGCGGAAGGAAACACCATATATTTT. Translation gives CASSKRGGKKGAEGNTIYF.

This clone was seen only once. The chain couples TRBV7-2 to TRBJ2-2; 11 bases line up with TRBD2. The CDR3 spans 17 residues. Trimming took 4 bases from V and 5 from J; bases not matched to a gene: 9. Germline values: CDR1 SGHTA, CDR2 FQGNSA. The CDR3 spells CASSSDYSGRATGELFF. In DNA, the CDR3 is TGTGCCAGCAGCTCCGACTATAGCGGGAGGGCTACCGGGGAGCTGTTTTTT.

The CDR3 reads CASSVSGGGNYGYTF. For the CDR3, the DNA is TGTGCCAGCAGCGTCAGTGGGGGGGGAAACTATGGCTACACCTTC. The genes are TRBV9 and TRBJ1-2; D may be TRBD1 (5 bases). V lost 2 bases to trimming and J lost 2 bases, with 13 bases between them. Germline lookup yields CDR1 SGDLS and CDR2 YYNGEE. The CDR3 has 15 amino acids.

The gene calls are TRBV6-1 and TRBJ2-5; D uncertain. The DNA end is more similar to TRBJ2-7, so the J call may be wrong. The germline V gene encodes CDR1 MNHNS and CDR2 SASEGT. The CDR3 has 12 amino acids. Here the CDR3 reads CASSEAPYEQYF. The CDR3 DNA is TGTGCCAGCAGTGAAGCGCCCTACGAGCAGTACTTC.

The V and J genes are TRBV9 and TRBJ1-1; D is possibly TRBD1 (6 bases). Between the trimmed V and J ends, which lost 3 bases and 3 bases, there was a span of 12 bases. Germline V gives CDR1 SGDLS, CDR2 YYNGEE. There are 14 residues in the CDR3. CDR3: CASSASGAYTEAFF. The CDR3 nucleotides read TGTGCCAGCAGCGCTTCAGGGGCGTACACTGAAGCTTTCTTT.

In its sample, this clone was seen a few times. V usage is TRBV4-2 and J usage is TRBJ2-1, with 12 bases fitting TRBD2. V lost 0 bases to trimming and J lost 4 bases; unmatched junction nucleotides: 10. Germline loops: CDR1 LGHNA, CDR2 YNFKEQ. This CDR3 region has 19 residues. The CDR3, as DNA: TGTGCCAGCAGCCAAGAATTGGCTAGCGGGAGGGCGGAGTACAATGAGCAGTTCTTC. Its translation: CASSQELASGRAEYNEQFF.